Detailed here is one T cell receptor (beta chain). Antigen: not known. This sample was included in a study of STAT5B mutations in CD4+ large granular lymphocyte leukemia. The study's findings and limits: Data were not HLA-matched across samples.

The data were produced by immunoSEQ multiplex PCR, yet TCRdb's version contains in-frame clones alone and is incomplete. Of some 29,000 clones listed, 78% were seen once; the top ten hold around 0.98%. V shed 0 bases, J shed 4 bases, and the junction held 3 bases outside the gene matches. Germline V CDR1 and CDR2: SGDLS, YYNGEE. The CDR3 has 15 amino acids. Sequenced sample: CD4+ T cells from blood buffy coats. This TCR was recovered from a human donor in good health. The gene calls are TRBV9 and TRBJ1-3, with 8 bases matching TRBD1. The CDR3 nucleotides are TGTGCCAGCAGCGTAGCCGGACAGGGAGGAAACACCATATATTTT. Protein: CASSVAGQGGNTIYF.